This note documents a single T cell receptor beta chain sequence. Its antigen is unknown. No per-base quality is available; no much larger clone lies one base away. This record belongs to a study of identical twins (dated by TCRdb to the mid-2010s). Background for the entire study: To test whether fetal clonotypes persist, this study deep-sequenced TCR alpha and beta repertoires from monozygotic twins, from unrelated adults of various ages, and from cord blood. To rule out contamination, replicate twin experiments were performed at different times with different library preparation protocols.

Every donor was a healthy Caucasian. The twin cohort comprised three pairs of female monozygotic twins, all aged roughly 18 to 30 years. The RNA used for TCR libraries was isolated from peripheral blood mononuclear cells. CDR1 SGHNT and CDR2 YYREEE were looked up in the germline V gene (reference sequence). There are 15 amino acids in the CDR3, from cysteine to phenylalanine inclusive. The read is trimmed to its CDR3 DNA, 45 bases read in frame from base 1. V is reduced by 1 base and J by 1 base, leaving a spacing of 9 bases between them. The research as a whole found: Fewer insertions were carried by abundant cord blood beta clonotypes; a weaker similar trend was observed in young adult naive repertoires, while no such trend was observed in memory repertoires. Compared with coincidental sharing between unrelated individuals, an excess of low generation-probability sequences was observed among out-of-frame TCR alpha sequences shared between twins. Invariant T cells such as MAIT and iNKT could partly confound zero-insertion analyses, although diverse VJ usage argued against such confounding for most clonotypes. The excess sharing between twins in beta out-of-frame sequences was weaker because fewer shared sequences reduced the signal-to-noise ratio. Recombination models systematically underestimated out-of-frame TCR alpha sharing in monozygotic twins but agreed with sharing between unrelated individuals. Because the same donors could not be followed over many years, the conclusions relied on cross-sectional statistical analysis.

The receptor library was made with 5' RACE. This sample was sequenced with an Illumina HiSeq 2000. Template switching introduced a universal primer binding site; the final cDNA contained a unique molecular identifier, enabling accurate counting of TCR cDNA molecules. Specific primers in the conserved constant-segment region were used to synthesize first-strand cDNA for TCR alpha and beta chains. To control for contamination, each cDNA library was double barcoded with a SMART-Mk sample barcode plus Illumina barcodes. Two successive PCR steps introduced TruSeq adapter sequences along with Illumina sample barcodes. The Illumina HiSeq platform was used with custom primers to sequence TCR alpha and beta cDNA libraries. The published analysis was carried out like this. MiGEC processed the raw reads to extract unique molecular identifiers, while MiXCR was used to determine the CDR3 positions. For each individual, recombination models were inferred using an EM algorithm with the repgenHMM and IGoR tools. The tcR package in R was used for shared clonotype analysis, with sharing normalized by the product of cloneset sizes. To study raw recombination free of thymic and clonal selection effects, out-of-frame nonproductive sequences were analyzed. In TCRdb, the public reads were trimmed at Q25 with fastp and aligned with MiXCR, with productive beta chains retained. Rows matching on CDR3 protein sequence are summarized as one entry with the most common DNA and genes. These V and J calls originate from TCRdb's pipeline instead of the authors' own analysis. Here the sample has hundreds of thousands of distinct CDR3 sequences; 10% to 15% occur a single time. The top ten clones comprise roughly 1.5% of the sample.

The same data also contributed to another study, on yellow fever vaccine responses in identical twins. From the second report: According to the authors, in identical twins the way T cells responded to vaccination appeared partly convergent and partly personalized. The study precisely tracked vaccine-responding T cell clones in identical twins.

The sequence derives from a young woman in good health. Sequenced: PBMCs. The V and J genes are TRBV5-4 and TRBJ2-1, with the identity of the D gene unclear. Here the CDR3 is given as CASSLFERSYNEQFF. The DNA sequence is TGTGCCAGCAGCTTGTTTGAACGGTCCTACAATGAGCAGTTCTTC.